One and the same sample provided the 13 T cell receptor beta chains below, sequenced in a study of T cell responses to AZD1222 COVID-19 vaccine. Assay: immunoSEQ multiplex PCR; the TCRdb copy retains only in-frame clones and omits some. The sample has around 160,000 clones, 88% seen once. The input for sequencing was peripheral blood, taken on day 0 of AZD1222 vaccination. These receptors originate from an adult in good health.

The chain carries TRBV7-9 and TRBJ1-5; maybe TRBD1 (5 bases). The V and J ends lost 1 base and 3 bases respectively, with 13 bases between them. The CDR3 loop spans 16 amino acids. Germline CDR1 reads SEHNR; CDR2 reads FQNEAQ (reference sequence). The CDR3 loop reads CASSLVGATLNQPQHF. The DNA for the CDR3 is TGTGCCAGCAGCTTAGTAGGGGCGACACTCAATCAGCCCCAGCATTTT.

The gene calls are TRBV29-1 and TRBJ1-2; D is ambiguous. The ends were cut back, 0 bases at V and 3 bases at J, with 11 bases in the middle. This CDR3 is built from 14 residues. In germline, CDR1 is SQVTM, CDR2 ANQGSEA. The CDR3 DNA reads as TGCAGCGTTGAAGACCGTCCTGGAGACTATGGCTACACCTTC. This gives the protein CSVEDRPGDYGYTF.

The chain recombines TRBV18 with TRBJ1-2, with 8 bases aligning to TRBD1. The J segment lost 0 bases and the V segment lost 6 bases, leaving 3 bases of the junction unmatched. Looked up from germline, CDR1 is KGHSH and CDR2 is LQKENI. This CDR3 spans 14 amino acids. The CDR3 DNA follows: TGTGCCAGCTCTTTGGACAGGGCTAACTATGGCTACACCTTC. It yields the protein CASSLDRANYGYTF.

The chain has TRBV16 and TRBJ1-6; D is undetermined. The CDR3 sequence is 14 residues long. From germline, CDR1 is KGHSY and CDR2 FQNENV. The V end lost 7 bases, the J end lost 6 bases, and 13 bases lay between the germline ends. The CDR3 DNA sequence: TGTGCCAGCAACCCGGGGAATCTTAATTCACCCCTCCACTTT. It codes for CASNPGNLNSPLHF.

The chain joins TRBV11-2 to TRBJ1-1, with no clear D. Germline CDR1 SGHAT, CDR2 FQNNGV. This CDR3 is 13 amino acids long. V shed 0 bases and J shed 4 bases, with 6 bases lying between them. CDR3 loop: CASSLDEGTEAFF. The CDR3 bases are TGTGCCAGCAGCTTAGACGAGGGCACTGAAGCTTTCTTT.

The rearrangement links TRBV14 to TRBJ1-1; 7 bases line up with TRBD1. Trimming cost V 6 bases and J 0 bases; bases outside gene matches: 4. The CDR3 consists of 14 residues. The germline V gene has CDR1 SGHDN and CDR2 FVKESK. The CDR3 coding sequence is TGTGCCAGCAGAAGGACAGGAATGAACACTGAAGCTTTCTTT. Protein: CASRRTGMNTEAFF.

The chain couples TRBV7-2 to TRBJ2-3, with D unclear. CDR3 length: 15 amino acids. Germline V lookup: CDR1 SGHTA, CDR2 FQGNSA. Trimming took off 1 base at V and 5 bases at J, with 13 bases between the two ends. This chain's CDR3 is CASSLGSLVGDTQYF. CDR3 DNA sequence: TGTGCCAGCAGCTTAGGATCGCTAGTAGGAGATACGCAGTATTTT.

V is TRBV6-4 and J is TRBJ1-2; the match to TRBD1 covers 7 bases. Trimming removed 5 bases from V and 6 bases from J; junction bases left unmatched: 12. This CDR3 is built from 15 residues. The V gene's germline CDR1 is MRHNA and CDR2 SNTAGT. CDR3 in amino acids: CASSPAGTARNGYTF. The CDR3 nucleotides are TGTGCCAGCAGTCCCGCCGGGACAGCACGAAATGGCTACACCTTC.

The chain carries TRBV4-1 and TRBJ1-2; D call uncertain. V lost 0 bases to trimming and J lost 0 bases, with 11 bases between them. From germline, CDR1 is MGHRA and CDR2 YSYEKL. CDR3 size: 16 residues. The CDR3 coding sequence is TGCGCCAGCAGCCAAGATCGGACGCAGGCTAACTATGGCTACACCTTC. Protein product: CASSQDRTQANYGYTF.

The rearrangement links TRBV3-1 (or the pseudogene TRBV3-2) to TRBJ1-2, with 8 bases identical to TRBD1. Per the germline V gene, CDR1 is LGHDT and CDR2 is YNNKEL (reference sequence). The CDR3 is 15 residues long. V shed 1 base, J shed 5 bases, and the junction held 6 bases outside the gene matches. CDR3 in DNA: TGTGCCAGCAGCCAAGCGACAGGGGTTCGGTATGGCTACACCTTC. It specifies CASSQATGVRYGYTF.

The chain employs TRBV19 and TRBJ2-5, with D possibly being TRBD2 (6 bases). Germline V gene sequence: CDR1 LNHDA, CDR2 SQIVND (reference sequence). This CDR3 has 13 residues. V was cut by 3 bases and J by 1 base, with 6 bases left in between. CDR3 sequence (DNA): TGTGCCAGTAGTATCGGGGGCCAAGAGACCCAGTACTTC. This sequence encodes CASSIGGQETQYF.

The chain is built from TRBV7-2 and TRBJ2-7; TRBD1 aligns across 10 bases. This CDR3 is 15 amino acids long. The trim removed 4 bases at V and 2 bases at J, leaving 5 bases unmatched. The V gene's germline CDR1 is SGHTA and CDR2 FQGNSA. CDR3 DNA sequence: TGTGCCAGCAGCTATTCCGGGACAGGGGCCTACGAGCAGTACTTC. Encoded protein: CASSYSGTGAYEQYF.

This chain connects TRBV7-6 to TRBJ2-6, with D unclear. Trimming took off 2 bases at V and 0 bases at J, with 5 bases between the two ends. CDR1 is SGHVS and CDR2 is FNYEAQ in the germline V gene. The CDR3 spans 15 residues. The CDR3 here is CASSLRISGANVLTF. The CDR3 DNA reads TGTGCCAGCAGCTTACGAATCTCTGGGGCCAACGTCCTGACTTTC.